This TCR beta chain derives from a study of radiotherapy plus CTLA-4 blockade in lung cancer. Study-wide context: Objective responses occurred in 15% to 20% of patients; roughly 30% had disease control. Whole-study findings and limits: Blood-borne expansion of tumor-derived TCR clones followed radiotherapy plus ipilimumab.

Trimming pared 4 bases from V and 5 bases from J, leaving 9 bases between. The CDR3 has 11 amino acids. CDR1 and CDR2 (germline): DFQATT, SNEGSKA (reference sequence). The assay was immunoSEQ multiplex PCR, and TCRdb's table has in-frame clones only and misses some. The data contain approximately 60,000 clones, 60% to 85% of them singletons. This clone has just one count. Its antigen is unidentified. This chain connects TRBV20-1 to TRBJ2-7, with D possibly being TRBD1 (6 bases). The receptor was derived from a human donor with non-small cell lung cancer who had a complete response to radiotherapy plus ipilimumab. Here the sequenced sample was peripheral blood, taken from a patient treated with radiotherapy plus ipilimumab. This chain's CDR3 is CSAIQGNEQYF. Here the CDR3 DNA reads TGCAGTGCTATACAGGGAAACGAGCAGTACTTC.